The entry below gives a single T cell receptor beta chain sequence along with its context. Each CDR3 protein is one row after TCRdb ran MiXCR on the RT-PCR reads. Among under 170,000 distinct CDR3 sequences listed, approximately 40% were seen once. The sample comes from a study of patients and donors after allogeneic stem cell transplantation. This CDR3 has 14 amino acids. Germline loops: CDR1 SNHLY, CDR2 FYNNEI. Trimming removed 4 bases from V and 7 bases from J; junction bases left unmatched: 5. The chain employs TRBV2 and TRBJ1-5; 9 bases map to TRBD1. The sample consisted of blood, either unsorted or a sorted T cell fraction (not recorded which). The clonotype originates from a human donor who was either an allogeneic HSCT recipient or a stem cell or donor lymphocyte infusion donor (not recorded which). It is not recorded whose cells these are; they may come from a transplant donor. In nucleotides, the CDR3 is TGTGCCAGCAGTGGGGGACAGGGTCGGCAGCCCCAGCATTTT. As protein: CASSGGQGRQPQHF.